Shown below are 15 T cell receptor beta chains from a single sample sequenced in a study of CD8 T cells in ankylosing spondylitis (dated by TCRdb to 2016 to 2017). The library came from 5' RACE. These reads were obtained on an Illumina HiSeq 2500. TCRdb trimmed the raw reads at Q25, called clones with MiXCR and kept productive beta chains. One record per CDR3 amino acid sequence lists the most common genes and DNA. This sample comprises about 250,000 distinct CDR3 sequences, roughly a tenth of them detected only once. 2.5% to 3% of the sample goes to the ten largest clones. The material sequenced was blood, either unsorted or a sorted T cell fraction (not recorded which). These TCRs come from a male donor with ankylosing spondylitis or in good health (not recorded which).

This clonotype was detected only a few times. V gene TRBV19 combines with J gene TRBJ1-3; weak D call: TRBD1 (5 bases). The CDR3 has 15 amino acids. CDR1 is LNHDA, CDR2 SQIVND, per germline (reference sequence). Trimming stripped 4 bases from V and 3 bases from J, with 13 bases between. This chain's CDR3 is CASSNAGALGNTIYF. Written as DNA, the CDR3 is TGTGCCAGTAGTAATGCCGGGGCGCTTGGAAACACCATATATTTT.

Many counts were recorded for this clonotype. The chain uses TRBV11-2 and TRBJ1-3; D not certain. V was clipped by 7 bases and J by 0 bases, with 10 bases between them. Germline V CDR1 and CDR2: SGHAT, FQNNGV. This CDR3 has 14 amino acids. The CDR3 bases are TGTGCCAGCACCGCCACTTTCTCTGGAAACACCATATATTTT. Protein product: CASTATFSGNTIYF.

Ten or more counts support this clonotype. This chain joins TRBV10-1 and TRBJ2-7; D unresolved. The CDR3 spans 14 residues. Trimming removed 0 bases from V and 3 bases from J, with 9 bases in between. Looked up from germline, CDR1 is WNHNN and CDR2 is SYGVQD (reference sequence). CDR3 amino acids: CASSESERNYEQYF. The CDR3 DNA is TGCGCCAGCAGTGAGTCAGAAAGAAACTACGAGCAGTACTTC.

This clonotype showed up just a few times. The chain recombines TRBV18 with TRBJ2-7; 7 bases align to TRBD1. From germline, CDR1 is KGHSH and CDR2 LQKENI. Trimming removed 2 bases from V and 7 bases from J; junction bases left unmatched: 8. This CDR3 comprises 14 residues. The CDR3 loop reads CASSPSGTVGEQYF. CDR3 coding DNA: TGTGCCAGCTCACCATCGGGGACAGTGGGAGAGCAGTACTTC.

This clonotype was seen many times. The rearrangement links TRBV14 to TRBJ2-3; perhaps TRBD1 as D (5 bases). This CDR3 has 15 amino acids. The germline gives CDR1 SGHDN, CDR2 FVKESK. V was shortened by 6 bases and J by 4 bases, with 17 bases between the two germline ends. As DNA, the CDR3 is TGTGCCAGCAGTTCGTTTGACATAGGGGCAGATACGCAGTATTTT. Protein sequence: CASSSFDIGADTQYF.

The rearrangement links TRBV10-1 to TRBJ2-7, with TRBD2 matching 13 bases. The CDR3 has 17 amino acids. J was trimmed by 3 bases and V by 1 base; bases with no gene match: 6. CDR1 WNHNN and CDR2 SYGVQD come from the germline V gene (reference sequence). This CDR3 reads CASSEFLRTSGGYEQYF. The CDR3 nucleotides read TGCGCCAGCAGTGAGTTTTTAAGGACTAGCGGGGGCTACGAGCAGTACTTC.

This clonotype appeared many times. The CDR3 region has the DNA TGTGCCACCAGCAGAGATCGAGGAGGGAGCGAGCAGTACTTC. This encodes CATSRDRGGSEQYF. The chain combines TRBV15 with TRBJ2-7; a weak D match, TRBD2 (6 bases). The CDR3 runs to 14 residues. V lost 0 bases, J lost 6 bases, and 12 bases lay in between. Looked up from germline, CDR1 is LNHNV and CDR2 is YYDKDF (reference sequence).

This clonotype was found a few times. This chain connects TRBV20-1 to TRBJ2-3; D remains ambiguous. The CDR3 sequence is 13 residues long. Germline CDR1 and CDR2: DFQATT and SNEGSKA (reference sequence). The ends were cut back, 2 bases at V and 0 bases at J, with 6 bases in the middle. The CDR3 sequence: CSARLGSTDTQYF. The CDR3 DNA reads TGCAGTGCTAGACTGGGGAGCACAGATACGCAGTATTTT.

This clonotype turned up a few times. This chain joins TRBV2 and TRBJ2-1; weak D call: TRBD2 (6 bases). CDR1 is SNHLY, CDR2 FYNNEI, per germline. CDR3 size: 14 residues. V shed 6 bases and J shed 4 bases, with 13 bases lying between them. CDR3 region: CASRLDGTYNEQFF. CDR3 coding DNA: TGTGCCAGCAGATTAGACGGGACTTACAATGAGCAGTTCTTC.

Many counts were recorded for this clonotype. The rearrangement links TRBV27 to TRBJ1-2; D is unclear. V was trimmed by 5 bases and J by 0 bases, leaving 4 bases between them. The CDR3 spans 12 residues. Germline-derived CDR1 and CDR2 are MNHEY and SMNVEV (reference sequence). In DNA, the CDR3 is TGTGCCAGCAGTGGAGCTAACTATGGCTACACCTTC. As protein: CASSGANYGYTF.

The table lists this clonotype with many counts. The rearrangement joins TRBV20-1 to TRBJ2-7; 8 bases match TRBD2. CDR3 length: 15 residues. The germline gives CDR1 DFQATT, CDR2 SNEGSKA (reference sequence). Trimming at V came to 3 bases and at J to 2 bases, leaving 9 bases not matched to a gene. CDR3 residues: CSASQRAGAPYEQYF. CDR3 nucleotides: TGCAGTGCTAGTCAAAGAGCGGGAGCCCCCTACGAGCAGTACTTC.

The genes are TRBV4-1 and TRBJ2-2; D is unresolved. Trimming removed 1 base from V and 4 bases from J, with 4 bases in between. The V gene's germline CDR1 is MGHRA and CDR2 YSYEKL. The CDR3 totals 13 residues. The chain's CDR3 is CASSQVVTGELFF. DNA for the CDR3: TGCGCCAGCAGCCAAGTTGTCACCGGGGAGCTGTTTTTT.

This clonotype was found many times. CDR3 residues: CASSSVAKNIQYF. CDR3 DNA: TGTGCCAGCAGCTCGGTGGCCAAAAACATTCAGTACTTC. This chain links TRBV11-2 with TRBJ2-4; D remains unclear. The germline gives CDR1 SGHAT, CDR2 FQNNGV. The V gene lost 4 bases and the J gene lost 1 base, with 5 bases spanning the gap. The CDR3 loop spans 13 amino acids.

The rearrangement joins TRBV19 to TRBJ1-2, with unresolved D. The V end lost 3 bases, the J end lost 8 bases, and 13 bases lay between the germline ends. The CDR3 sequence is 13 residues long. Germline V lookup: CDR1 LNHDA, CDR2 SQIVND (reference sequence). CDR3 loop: CASSMVGQGGYTF. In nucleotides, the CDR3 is TGTGCCAGTAGTATGGTTGGTCAAGGGGGCTACACCTTC. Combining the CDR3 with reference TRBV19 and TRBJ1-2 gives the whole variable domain DGGITQSPKYLFRKEGQNVTLSCEQNLNHDAMYWYRQDPGQGLRLIYYSQIVNDFQKGDIAEGYSVSREKKESFPLTVTSAQKNPTAFYLCASSMVGQGGYTFGSGTRLTVV.

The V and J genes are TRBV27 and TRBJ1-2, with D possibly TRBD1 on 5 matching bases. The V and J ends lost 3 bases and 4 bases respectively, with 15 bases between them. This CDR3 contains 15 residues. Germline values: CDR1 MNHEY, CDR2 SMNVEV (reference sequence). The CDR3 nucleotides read TGTGCCAGCAGTTTCACCGGGGGGATGTCCTATGGCTACACCTTC. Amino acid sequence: CASSFTGGMSYGYTF.